Listed here are 7 T cell receptor beta chains from one sample, sequenced in a study of T cells in localized non-small cell lung cancer. Clones were sequenced by immunoSEQ multiplex PCR, and TCRdb holds only the in-frame ones, with some missing. The sample holds about 1,400 clones, under 25% seen once. Sequencing used normal lung tissue next to the tumor, obtained before any cancer treatment. The receptors originated from a female donor older than 55 with stage I lung adenocarcinoma.

In its sample, this clone was seen a few times. The V call is TRBV11-3, the J call TRBJ1-1, with D possibly TRBD1 on 6 matching bases. The CDR3 runs to 17 residues. Per germline, CDR1 SGHNT and CDR2 YENEEA. Trimming cost V 5 bases and J 8 bases, with 27 bases left between them. The CDR3 sequence is CASSMTGGWRDKNEAFF. CDR3 nucleotide sequence: TGTGCCAGCAGCATGACCGGGGGGTGGAGGGACAAAAACGAAGCTTTCTTT.

This clone is judged medium-sized. This chain links TRBV11-3 with TRBJ1-4; 11 bases match TRBD1. The germline V gene has CDR1 SGHNT and CDR2 YENEEA. Trimming took 4 bases from V and 7 from J; bases not matched to a gene: 2. The CDR3 is made up of 14 amino acids. The CDR3 DNA is TGTGCCAGCAGCTCCGGGACAGGGGGTGAAAAACTGTTTTTT. Its protein product is CASSSGTGGEKLFF.

This clone came up a few times. J is TRBJ1-1 and V is TRBV6-8; no clear D. The germline V and J ends were trimmed by 5 bases and 0 bases, with 13 bases remaining between them. The CDR3 is 15 residues long. CDR1 MNHGY and CDR2 SAAAGT come from the germline V gene. CDR3 coding DNA: TGTGCCAGCAGTGTGAGACATTTAATGAACACTGAAGCTTTCTTT. The encoded protein is CASSVRHLMNTEAFF.

V usage is TRBV11-3 and J usage is TRBJ2-5, with D tentatively TRBD1 (6 bases). CDR3 length: 16 residues. V lost 5 bases and J lost 2, with 18 bases in between. Per the germline V gene, CDR1 is SGHNT and CDR2 is YENEEA. CDR3 loop: CASSTTPRDIQETQYF. CDR3 nucleotide sequence: TGTGCCAGCAGCACAACTCCCCGGGACATTCAAGAGACCCAGTACTTC.

Only a few counts were recorded for this clone. The rearrangement links TRBV18 to TRBJ2-1, with D perhaps being TRBD1 or TRBD2 (6 bases each). The CDR3 totals 13 residues. Germline V gives CDR1 KGHSH, CDR2 LQKENI. V was cut by 4 bases and J by 5 bases, with 9 bases left in between. CDR3 amino acids: CASSRGADNEQFF. The DNA for the CDR3 is TGTGCCAGCTCACGGGGGGCAGACAATGAGCAGTTCTTC.

In its sample, this clone is large. The rearrangement uses TRBV11-3 and TRBJ1-4; D is undetermined. The V gene lost 5 bases and the J gene lost 7 bases, with 17 bases spanning the gap. Germline lookup yields CDR1 SGHNT and CDR2 YENEEA. The CDR3 contains 15 residues. The CDR3 DNA reads as TGTGCCAGCAGCCCTGTTAGGGTTGTAAGTGAAAAACTGTTTTTT. This translates into CASSPVRVVSEKLFF.

The gene calls are TRBV18 and TRBJ1-4; possibly TRBD1 for D (6 bases). Germline assignment: CDR1 KGHSH and CDR2 LQKENI. The V end was cut by 2 bases, the J end by 8 bases, with 18 bases between. This CDR3 is 16 amino acids long. CDR3 region: CASSPFPQRGSEKLFF. Written as DNA, the CDR3 is TGTGCCAGCTCACCATTTCCACAGAGGGGGTCGGAAAAACTGTTTTTT.